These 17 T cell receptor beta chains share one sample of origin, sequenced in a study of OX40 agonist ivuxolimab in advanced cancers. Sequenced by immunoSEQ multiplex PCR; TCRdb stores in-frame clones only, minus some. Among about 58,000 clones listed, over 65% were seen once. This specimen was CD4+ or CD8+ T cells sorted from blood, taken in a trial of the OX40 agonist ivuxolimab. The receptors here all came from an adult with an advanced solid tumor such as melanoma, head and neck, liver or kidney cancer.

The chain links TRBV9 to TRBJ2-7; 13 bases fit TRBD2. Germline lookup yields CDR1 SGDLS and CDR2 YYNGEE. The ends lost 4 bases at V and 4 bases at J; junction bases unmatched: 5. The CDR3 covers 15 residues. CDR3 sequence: CASSSGTSGVYEQYF. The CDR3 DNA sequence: TGTGCCAGCAGCTCGGGGACTAGCGGGGTGTACGAGCAGTACTTC.

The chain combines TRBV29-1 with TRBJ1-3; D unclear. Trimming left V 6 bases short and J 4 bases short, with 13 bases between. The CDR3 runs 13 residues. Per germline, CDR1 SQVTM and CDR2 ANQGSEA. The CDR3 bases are TGCAGCGTCAGAAAATCAGGAGGAAACACCATATATTTT. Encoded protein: CSVRKSGGNTIYF. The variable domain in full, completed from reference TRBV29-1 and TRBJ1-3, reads SAVISQKPSRDICQRGTSLTIQCQVDSQVTMMFWYRQQPGQSLTLIATANQGSEATYESGFVIDKFPISRPNLTFSTLTVSNMSPEDSSIYLCSVRKSGGNTIYFGEGSWLTVV.

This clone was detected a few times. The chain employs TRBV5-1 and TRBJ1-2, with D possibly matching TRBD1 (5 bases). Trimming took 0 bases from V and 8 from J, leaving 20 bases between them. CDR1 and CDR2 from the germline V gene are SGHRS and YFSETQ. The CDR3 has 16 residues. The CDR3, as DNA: TGCGCCAGCAGCTTGGCGACAGACCCGGGGCTAGGGGGCTACACCTTC. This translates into CASSLATDPGLGGYTF.

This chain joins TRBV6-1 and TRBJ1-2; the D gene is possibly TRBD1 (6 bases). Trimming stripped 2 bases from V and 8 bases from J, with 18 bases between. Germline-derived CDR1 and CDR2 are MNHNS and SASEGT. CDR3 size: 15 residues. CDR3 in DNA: TGTGCCAGCAGTGAATCGGCCGAGGGGGGGGACGGCTACACCTTC. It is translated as CASSESAEGGDGYTF.

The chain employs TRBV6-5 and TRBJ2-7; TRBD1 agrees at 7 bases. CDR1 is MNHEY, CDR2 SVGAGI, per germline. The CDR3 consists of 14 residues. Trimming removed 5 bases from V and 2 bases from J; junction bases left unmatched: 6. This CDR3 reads CASSRTQGAYEQYF. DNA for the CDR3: TGTGCCAGCAGTCGTACCCAGGGGGCCTACGAGCAGTACTTC.

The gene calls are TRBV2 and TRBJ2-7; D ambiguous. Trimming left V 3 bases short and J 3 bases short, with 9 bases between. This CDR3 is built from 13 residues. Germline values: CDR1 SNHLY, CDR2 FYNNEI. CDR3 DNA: TGTGCCAGCAGTGATTGGCATAGCTACGAGCAGTACTTC. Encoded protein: CASSDWHSYEQYF.

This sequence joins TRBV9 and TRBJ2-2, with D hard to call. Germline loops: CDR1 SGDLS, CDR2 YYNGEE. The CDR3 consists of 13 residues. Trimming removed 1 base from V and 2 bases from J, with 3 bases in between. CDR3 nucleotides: TGTGCCAGCAGCGTATTCAACACCGGGGAGCTGTTTTTT. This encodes CASSVFNTGELFF.

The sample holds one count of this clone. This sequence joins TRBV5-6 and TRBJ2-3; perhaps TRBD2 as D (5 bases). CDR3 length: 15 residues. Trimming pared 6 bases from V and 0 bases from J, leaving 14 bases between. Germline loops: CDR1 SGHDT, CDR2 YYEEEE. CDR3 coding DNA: TGTGCCAGCACCCTCGGCGGGCCTAGCACAGATACGCAGTATTTT. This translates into CASTLGGPSTDTQYF.

CDR3 residues: CASSQVHGGNQPQHF. CDR3 nucleotide sequence: TGTGCCAGCAGCCAAGTTCACGGGGGCAATCAGCCCCAGCATTTT. The chain carries TRBV4-2 and TRBJ1-5; D gene ambiguous. V lost 1 base, J lost 2 bases, and 9 bases lay in between. Germline V gene sequence: CDR1 LGHNA, CDR2 YNFKEQ. CDR3 size: 15 residues.

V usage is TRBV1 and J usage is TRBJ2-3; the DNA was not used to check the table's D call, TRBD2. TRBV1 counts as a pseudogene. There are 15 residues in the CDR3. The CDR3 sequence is CTSSQGRGETDTQYF. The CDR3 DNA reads TGCACCAGCAGCCAAGGGCGGGGCGAAACAGATACGCAGTATTTT.

The CDR3 DNA is TGTGCCAGCAGCCTGGGGACTAGCGGGACGAATATCTACGAGCAGTACTTC. Protein product: CASSLGTSGTNIYEQYF. The V and J genes are TRBV7-2 and TRBJ2-7; 13 bases align to TRBD2. Per the germline V gene, CDR1 is SGHTA and CDR2 is FQGNSA. The CDR3 has 17 residues. The trim removed 5 bases at V and 3 bases at J, leaving 10 bases unmatched.

The CDR3: CASSAPGQVHYSNQPQHF. CDR3 sequence (DNA): TGTGCCAGTAGTGCACCGGGACAGGTCCATTATAGCAATCAGCCCCAGCATTTT. This sequence joins TRBV19 and TRBJ1-5; 8 positions agree with TRBD1. The CDR3 covers 18 residues. The ends lost 5 bases at V and 0 bases at J; junction bases unmatched: 12. Germline V lookup: CDR1 LNHDA, CDR2 SQIVND (reference sequence).

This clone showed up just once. The CDR3 nucleotides are TGTGCCAGCAGTTACTCCCGGCCCCCGAATACGCAGTATTTT. Residues: CASSYSRPPNTQYF. V is TRBV6-6 and J is TRBJ2-3; D is unclear. Germline V CDR1 and CDR2: MNHNY, SVGAGI (reference sequence). The CDR3 extends over 14 amino acids. V gave up 0 bases and J gave up 7 bases, with 11 bases separating them.

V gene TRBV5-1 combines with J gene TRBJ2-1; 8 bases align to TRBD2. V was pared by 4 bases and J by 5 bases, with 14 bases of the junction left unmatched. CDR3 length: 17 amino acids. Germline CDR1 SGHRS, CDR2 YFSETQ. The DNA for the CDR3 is TGCGCCAGCAGCCTGGCGCGGGGGACTAGGGAGAACAATGAGCAGTTCTTC. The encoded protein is CASSLARGTRENNEQFF.

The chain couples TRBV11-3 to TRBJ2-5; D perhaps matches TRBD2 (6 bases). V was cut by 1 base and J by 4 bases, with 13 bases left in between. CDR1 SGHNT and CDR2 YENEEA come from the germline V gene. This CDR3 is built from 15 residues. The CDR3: CASSLGLKGGETQYF. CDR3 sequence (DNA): TGTGCCAGCAGCTTAGGGTTAAAGGGAGGAGAGACCCAGTACTTC.

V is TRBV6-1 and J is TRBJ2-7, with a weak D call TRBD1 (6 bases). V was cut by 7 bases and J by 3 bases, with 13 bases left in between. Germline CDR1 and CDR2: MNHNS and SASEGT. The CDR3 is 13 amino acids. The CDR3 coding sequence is TGTGCCAGCACTTTGACAGGAATCTACGAGCAGTACTTC. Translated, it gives CASTLTGIYEQYF.

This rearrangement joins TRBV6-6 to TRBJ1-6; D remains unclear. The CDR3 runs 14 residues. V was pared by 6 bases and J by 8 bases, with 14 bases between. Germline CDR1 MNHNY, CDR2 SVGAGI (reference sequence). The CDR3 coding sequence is TGTGCCAGCAGCCCCCGGACGGAATATTCACCCCTCCACTTT. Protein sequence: CASSPRTEYSPLHF.